Listed here are 5 T cell receptor beta chains from one sample, sequenced in a study of blood T cell repertoires in COVID-19. Only in-frame clones appear in the TCRdb table, and some are missing; sequencing was by immunoSEQ multiplex PCR. The profile covers some 78,000 clones, with around 86% appearing a single time and 25% to 35% taken by the ten largest. The material sequenced was peripheral blood. The receptors come from a man over 45 with active or convalescent COVID-19.

The chain recombines TRBV6-5 with TRBJ2-1; a weak D match, TRBD2 (6 bases). Trimming pared 5 bases from V and 2 bases from J, leaving 10 bases between. Per the germline V gene, CDR1 is MNHEY and CDR2 is SVGAGI. The CDR3 sequence is 14 residues long. CDR3 region: CASSRTNPYNEQFF. CDR3 sequence (DNA): TGTGCCAGCAGTCGGACTAACCCCTACAATGAGCAGTTCTTC.

The rearrangement joins TRBV2 to TRBJ2-5; weak D call: TRBD1 (6 bases). The CDR3 has 15 amino acids. Trimming removed 2 bases at V and 1 base at J, with 11 bases between. Looked up from germline, CDR1 is SNHLY and CDR2 is FYNNEI. This chain's CDR3 is CASSENRAVQETQYF. For the CDR3, the DNA is TGTGCCAGCAGTGAAAACAGGGCGGTCCAAGAGACCCAGTACTTC.

This chain connects TRBV21-1 to TRBJ2-5; TRBD2 is taken as the D call from the table, unchecked against the DNA. TRBV21-1 is described as a pseudogene. This CDR3 region has 15 residues. The CDR3 DNA follows: TGTGCCAGCAGCAAGCGCCCAGTGGAGAGGGAGACCCAGTACTTC. It translates to CASSKRPVERETQYF.

CDR3 residues: CASGRRGNPDTQYF. As DNA, the CDR3 is TGCGCCAGCGGCCGCAGGGGAAATCCAGATACGCAGTATTTT. The chain has TRBV10-2 and TRBJ2-3, with a possible D match to TRBD1 (6 bases). Trimming took off 8 bases at V and 4 bases at J, with 16 bases between the two ends. CDR1 and CDR2 (germline): WSHSY, SAAADI. The CDR3 runs to 14 residues.

The V gene is TRBV30, the J gene TRBJ1-1; D may be TRBD1 (5 bases). Germline values: CDR1 GTSNPN, CDR2 SVGIG (reference sequence). This CDR3 comprises 13 residues. Trimming removed 4 bases at V and 4 bases at J, with 13 bases between. The CDR3 region has the DNA TGTGCCTGGACCCCAAGAAGGGGCACTGAAGCTTTCTTT. The encoded protein is CAWTPRRGTEAFF.